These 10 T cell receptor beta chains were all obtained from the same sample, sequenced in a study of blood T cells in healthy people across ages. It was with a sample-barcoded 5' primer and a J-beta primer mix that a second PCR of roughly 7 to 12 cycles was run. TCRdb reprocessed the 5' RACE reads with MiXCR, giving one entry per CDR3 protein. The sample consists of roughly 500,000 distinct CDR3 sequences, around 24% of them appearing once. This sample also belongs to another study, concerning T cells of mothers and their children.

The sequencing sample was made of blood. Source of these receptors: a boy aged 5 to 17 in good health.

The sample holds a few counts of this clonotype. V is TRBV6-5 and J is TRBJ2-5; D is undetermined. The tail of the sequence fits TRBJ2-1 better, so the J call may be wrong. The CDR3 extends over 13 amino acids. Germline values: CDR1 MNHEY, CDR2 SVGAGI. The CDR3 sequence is CASSYGSFNEQFF. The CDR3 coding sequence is TGTGCCAGCAGTTACGGGTCTTTCAATGAGCAGTTCTTC.

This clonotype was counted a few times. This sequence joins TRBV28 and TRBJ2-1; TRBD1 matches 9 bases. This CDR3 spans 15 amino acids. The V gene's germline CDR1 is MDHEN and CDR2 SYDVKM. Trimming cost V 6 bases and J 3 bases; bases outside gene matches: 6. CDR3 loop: CASRGQGVIYNEQFF. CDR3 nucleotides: TGTGCCAGCAGGGGACAGGGTGTAATCTACAATGAGCAGTTCTTC.

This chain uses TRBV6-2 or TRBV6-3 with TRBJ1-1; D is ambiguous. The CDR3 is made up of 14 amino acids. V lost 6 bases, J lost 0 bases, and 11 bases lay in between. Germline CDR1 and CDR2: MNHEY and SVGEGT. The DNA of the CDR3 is TGTGCCAGCAGCCGACGGAATATGAACACTGAAGCTTTCTTT. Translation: CASSRRNMNTEAFF.

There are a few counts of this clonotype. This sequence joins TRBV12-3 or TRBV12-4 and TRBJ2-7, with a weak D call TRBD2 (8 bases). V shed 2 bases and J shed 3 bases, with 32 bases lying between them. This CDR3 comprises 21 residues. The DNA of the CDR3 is TGTGCCAGCAGTTTATATGGCAGGGGGTTTGCTAGCGGGCGCCAGCTCTACGAGCAGTACTTC. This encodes CASSLYGRGFASGRQLYEQYF.

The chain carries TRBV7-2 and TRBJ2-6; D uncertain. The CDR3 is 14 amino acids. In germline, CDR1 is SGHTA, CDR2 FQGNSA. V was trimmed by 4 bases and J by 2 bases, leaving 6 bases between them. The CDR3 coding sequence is TGTGCCAGCAGCTCGGGCCCTGGGGCCAACGTCCTGACTTTC. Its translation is CASSSGPGANVLTF.

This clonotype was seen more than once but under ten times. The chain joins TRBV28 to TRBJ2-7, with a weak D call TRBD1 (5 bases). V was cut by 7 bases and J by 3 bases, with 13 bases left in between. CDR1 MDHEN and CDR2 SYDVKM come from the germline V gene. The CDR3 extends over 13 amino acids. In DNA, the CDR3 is TGTGCCAGCACCTGGTCAGGGAACTACGAGCAGTACTTC. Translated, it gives CASTWSGNYEQYF.

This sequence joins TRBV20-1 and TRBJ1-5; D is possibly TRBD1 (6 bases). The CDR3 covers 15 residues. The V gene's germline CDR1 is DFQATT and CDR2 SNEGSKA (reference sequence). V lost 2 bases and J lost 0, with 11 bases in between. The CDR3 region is CSARKGVNSNQPQHF. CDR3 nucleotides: TGCAGTGCTAGAAAGGGGGTTAATAGCAATCAGCCCCAGCATTTT.

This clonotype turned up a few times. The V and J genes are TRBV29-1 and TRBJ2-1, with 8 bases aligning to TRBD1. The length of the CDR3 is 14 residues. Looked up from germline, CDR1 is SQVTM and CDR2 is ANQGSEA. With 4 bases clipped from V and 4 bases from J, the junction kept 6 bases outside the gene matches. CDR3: CSVVSTGGYNEQFF. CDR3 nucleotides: TGCAGCGTTGTATCTACAGGGGGTTACAATGAGCAGTTCTTC.

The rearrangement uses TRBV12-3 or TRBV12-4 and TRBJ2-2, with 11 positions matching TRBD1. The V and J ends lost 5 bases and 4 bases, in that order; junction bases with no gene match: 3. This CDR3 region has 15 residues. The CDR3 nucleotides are TGTGCCAGCAGTATTGGACAGGGGGCCACCGGGGAGCTGTTTTTT. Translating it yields CASSIGQGATGELFF.

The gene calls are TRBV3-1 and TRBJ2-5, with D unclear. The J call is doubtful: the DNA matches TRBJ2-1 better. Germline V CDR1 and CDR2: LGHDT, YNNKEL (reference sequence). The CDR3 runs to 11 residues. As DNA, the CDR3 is TGTGCCAGCAGCCTGTTACATGAGCAGTTCTTC. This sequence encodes CASSLLHEQFF.